These 10 T cell receptor beta chains came from one sample sequenced in a study of T-cell memory formation after mild COVID-19. TCRdb used MiXCR to reprocess the 5' RACE reads, holding one entry per CDR3 protein. The sample shows fewer than 300,000 distinct CDR3 sequences, more than 15% of them seen only once. The sequencing input was PBMCs or a T cell subset sorted from them (not recorded which). The receptors were sampled from a man in his late teens or twenties who had mild COVID-19 (a few samples of this study predate the infection). Cell type and time point are not known.

V usage is TRBV10-3 and J usage is TRBJ1-1; 10 bases map to TRBD1. CDR3 size: 14 residues. With V trimmed by 10 bases and J by 3 bases, 8 bases remained unmatched. Germline V lookup: CDR1 ENHRY, CDR2 SYGVKD. The CDR3 sequence is CASSVGTGDTEAFF. The CDR3 nucleotides read TGTGCCAGTTCGGTAGGGACAGGGGACACTGAAGCTTTCTTT.

The chain is built from TRBV7-2 and TRBJ1-6; D is unclear. Germline V gives CDR1 SGHTA, CDR2 FQGNSA. The CDR3 covers 16 residues. V shed 3 bases and J shed 0 bases, with 9 bases lying between them. The CDR3 sequence: CASSLVESSYNSPLHF. The CDR3 nucleotides read TGTGCCAGCAGCTTGGTCGAGAGCTCCTATAATTCACCCCTCCACTTT.

V is TRBV18 and J is TRBJ2-4, with D tentatively TRBD2 (6 bases). CDR1 is KGHSH, CDR2 LQKENI, per germline. This CDR3 is built from 15 residues. Trimming took 0 bases from V and 8 from J, leaving 14 bases between them. The CDR3 DNA reads as TGTGCCAGCTCACCACCGGCGGGGAGACGCGACATTCAGTACTTC. Translated, it gives CASSPPAGRRDIQYF. Full variable domain (missing parts from reference TRBV18 and TRBJ2-4): NAGVMQNPRHLVRRRGQEARLRCSPMKGHSHVYWYRQLPEEGLKFMVYLQKENIIDESGMPKERFSAEFPKEGPSILRIQQVVRGDSAAYFCASSPPAGRRDIQYFGAGTRLSVL.

The chain recombines TRBV6-5 with TRBJ1-5; tentative D call: TRBD1 (5 bases). From germline, CDR1 is MNHEY and CDR2 SVGAGI. V lost 6 bases and J 5 bases, leaving 11 bases between the germline ends. The CDR3 totals 13 residues. The chain's CDR3 is CASSRGGYQPQHF. The DNA for the CDR3 is TGTGCCAGCAGCCGCGGGGGTTATCAGCCCCAGCATTTT.

This clonotype was observed many times. This sequence joins TRBV12-3 or TRBV12-4 and TRBJ2-7; TRBD1 agrees at 8 bases. The CDR3 spans 13 residues. Trimming at V came to 5 bases and at J to 3 bases, leaving 3 bases not matched to a gene. The CDR3 nucleotides read TGTGCCAGCAGTCCCGGACAGGGCTACGAGCAGTACTTC. It yields the protein CASSPGQGYEQYF.

This clonotype was found a few times. V gene TRBV19 combines with J gene TRBJ2-3, with D possibly TRBD2 on 5 matching bases. CDR3 length: 13 residues. Germline assignment: CDR1 LNHDA and CDR2 SQIVND (reference sequence). Trimming shortened V by 8 bases and J by 4 bases, and 13 bases separated the two germline ends. The CDR3 sequence is CASRTGTADTQYF. The CDR3 coding sequence is TGTGCCAGTCGGACTGGAACCGCAGATACGCAGTATTTT.

This clonotype was recorded a few times. V is TRBV5-1 and J is TRBJ1-1; no definite D call. V dropped 0 bases and J dropped 5 bases, with 8 bases sitting between them. CDR1 and CDR2 (germline): SGHRS, YFSETQ. The CDR3 is made up of 13 amino acids. The CDR3 loop is CASSLGASTEAFF. CDR3 sequence (DNA): TGCGCCAGCAGCTTGGGGGCCTCTACTGAAGCTTTCTTT.

The chain couples TRBV5-1 to TRBJ2-4, with 9 positions matching TRBD2. The CDR3 has 16 amino acids. CDR1 is SGHRS, CDR2 YFSETQ, per germline. V gave up 4 bases and J gave up 9 bases; unmatched junction bases: 14. This CDR3 reads CASSPTSGGANGIQYF. DNA for the CDR3: TGCGCCAGCAGCCCGACTAGCGGCGGAGCGAACGGCATTCAGTACTTC.

The J gene is TRBJ1-5, the V gene TRBV12-3 or TRBV12-4; 7 bases are shared with TRBD1. Trimming cost V 6 bases and J 7 bases; bases outside gene matches: 6. CDR3 length: 13 residues. This CDR3 reads CASRTGSRQPQHF. CDR3 sequence (DNA): TGTGCCAGCAGGACAGGGAGTCGACAGCCCCAGCATTTT.

This clonotype was seen a few times. V is TRBV27 and J is TRBJ1-2; D perhaps matches TRBD1 (5 bases). The CDR3 covers 13 residues. Trimming took 2 bases from V and 7 from J, leaving 11 bases between them. Germline CDR1 reads MNHEY; CDR2 reads SMNVEV (reference sequence). The chain's CDR3 is CASSLGTELGYTF. The DNA of the CDR3 is TGTGCCAGCAGTTTAGGGACCGAGCTTGGCTACACCTTC.